This record looks at one TCR beta chain sequence and its context. Authors' analysis steps: Nucleated cell number was recorded as an estimate derived from reference gene primer amplification. Profiled with immunoSEQ multiplex PCR; TCRdb holds only in-frame clones, not every one. V, J and clone size reflect that table, while D and trimming were determined from the DNA. This sample has roughly 200,000 clones; 86% occur once, and the top ten carry roughly 4.9%. This sample is part of a study of blood T cell repertoires in COVID-19. In terms of age and location, participants ranged from roughly 18 to 100 years and lived in approximately 26 US areas. During the 2 weeks before they entered the study, exposed participants had met someone with a PCR-confirmed or clinician-diagnosed COVID-19 case. This CDR3 spans 16 amino acids. The germline V gene has CDR1 SGHVS and CDR2 FQNEAQ. The V end was cut by 3 bases, the J end by 0 bases, with 15 bases between.

The receptor was derived from a woman under 40 who had been exposed to COVID-19. Source material: PBMCs or T cells enriched from blood (not recorded which). The J gene is TRBJ2-7, the V gene TRBV7-8, with D perhaps matching TRBD2 (6 bases). The CDR3 DNA sequence: TGTGCCAGCAGCTTTGGGGGGTGGGGAAGCTCCTACGAGCAGTACTTC. Its protein product is CASSFGGWGSSYEQYF.